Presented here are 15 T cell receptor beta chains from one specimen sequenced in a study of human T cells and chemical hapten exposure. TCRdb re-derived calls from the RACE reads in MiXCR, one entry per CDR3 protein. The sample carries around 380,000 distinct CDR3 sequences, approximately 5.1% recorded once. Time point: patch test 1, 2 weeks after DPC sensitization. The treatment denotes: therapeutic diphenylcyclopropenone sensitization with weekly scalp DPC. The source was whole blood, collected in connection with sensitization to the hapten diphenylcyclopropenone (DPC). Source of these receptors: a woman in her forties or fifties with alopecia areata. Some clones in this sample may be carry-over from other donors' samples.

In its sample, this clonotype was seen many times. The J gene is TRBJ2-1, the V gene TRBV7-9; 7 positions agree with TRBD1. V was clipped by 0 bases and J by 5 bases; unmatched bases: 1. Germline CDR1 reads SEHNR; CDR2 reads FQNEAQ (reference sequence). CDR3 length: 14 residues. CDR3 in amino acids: CASSLAQGDNEQFF. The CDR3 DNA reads TGTGCCAGCAGCTTAGCGCAGGGGGACAATGAGCAGTTCTTC.

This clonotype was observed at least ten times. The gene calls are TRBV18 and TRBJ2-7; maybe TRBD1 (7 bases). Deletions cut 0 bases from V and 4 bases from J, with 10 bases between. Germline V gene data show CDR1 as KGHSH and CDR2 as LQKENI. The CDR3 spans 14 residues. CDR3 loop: CASSPPAGGYEQYF. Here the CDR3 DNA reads TGTGCCAGCTCACCACCTGCAGGGGGGTACGAGCAGTACTTC.

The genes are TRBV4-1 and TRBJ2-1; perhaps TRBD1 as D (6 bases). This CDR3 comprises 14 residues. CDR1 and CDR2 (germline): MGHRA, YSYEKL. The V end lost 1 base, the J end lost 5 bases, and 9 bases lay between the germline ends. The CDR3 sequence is CASSQGTADNEQFF. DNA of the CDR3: TGCGCCAGCAGCCAAGGGACAGCGGACAATGAGCAGTTCTTC.

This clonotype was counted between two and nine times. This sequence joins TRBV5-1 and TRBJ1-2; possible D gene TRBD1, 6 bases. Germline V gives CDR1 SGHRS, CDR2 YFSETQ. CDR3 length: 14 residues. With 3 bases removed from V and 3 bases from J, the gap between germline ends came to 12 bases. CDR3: CASSSARQDYGYTF. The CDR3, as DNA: TGCGCCAGCAGCTCGGCCCGACAGGACTATGGCTACACCTTC.

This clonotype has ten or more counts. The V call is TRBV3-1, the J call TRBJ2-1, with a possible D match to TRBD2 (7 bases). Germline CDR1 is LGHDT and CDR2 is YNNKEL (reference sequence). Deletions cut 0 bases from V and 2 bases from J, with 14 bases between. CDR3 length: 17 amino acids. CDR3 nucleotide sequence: TGTGCCAGCAGCCAAGATACGGACGGGGGGCCCTACAATGAGCAGTTCTTC. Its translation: CASSQDTDGGPYNEQFF.

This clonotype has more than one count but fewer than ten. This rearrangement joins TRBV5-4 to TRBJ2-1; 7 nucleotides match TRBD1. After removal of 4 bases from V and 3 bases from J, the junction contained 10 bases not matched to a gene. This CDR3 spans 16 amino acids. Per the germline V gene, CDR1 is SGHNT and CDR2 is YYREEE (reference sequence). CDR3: CASSPETGPSYNEQFF. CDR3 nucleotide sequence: TGTGCCAGCAGCCCCGAGACAGGGCCCAGCTACAATGAGCAGTTCTTC.

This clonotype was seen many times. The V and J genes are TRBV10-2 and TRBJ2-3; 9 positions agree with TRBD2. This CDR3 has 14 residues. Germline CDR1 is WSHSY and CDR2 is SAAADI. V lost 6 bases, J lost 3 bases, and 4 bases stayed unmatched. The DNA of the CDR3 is TGCGCCAGCAGCGGACTAGCGAGGACAGATACGCAGTATTTT. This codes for CASSGLARTDTQYF.

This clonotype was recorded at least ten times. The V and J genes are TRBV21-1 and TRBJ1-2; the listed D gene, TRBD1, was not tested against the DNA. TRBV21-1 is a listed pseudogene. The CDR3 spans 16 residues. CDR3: CASSKVIGTADYGYTF. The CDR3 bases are TGTGCCAGCAGCAAGGTAATAGGGACAGCGGACTATGGCTACACCTTC.

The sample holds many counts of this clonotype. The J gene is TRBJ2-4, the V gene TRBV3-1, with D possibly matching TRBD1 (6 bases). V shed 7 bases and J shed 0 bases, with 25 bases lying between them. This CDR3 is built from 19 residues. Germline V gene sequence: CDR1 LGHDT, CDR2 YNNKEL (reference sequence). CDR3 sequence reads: CASISGVTYSWLAKNIQYF. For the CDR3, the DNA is TGTGCCAGCATTTCAGGGGTTACCTATTCTTGGCTAGCCAAAAACATTCAGTACTTC.

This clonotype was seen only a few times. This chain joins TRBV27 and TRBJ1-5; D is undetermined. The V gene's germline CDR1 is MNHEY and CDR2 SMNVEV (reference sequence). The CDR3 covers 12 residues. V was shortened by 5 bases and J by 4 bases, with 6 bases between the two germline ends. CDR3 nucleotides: TGTGCCAGCAGTCACGGGAATCAGCCCCAGCATTTT. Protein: CASSHGNQPQHF.

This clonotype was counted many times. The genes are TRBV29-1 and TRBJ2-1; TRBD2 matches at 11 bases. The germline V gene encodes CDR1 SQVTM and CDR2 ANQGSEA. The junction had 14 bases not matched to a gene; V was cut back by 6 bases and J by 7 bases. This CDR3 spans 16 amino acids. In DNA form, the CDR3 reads TGCAGCGTCGAGTCCGGGACTAGCGGACAACTAAATGAGCAGTTCTTC. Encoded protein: CSVESGTSGQLNEQFF.

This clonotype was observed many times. CDR3 sequence (DNA): TGTGCCAGCAGCTTAAGGACAACCACAGATACGCAGTATTTT. Translating it yields CASSLRTTTDTQYF. The chain combines TRBV7-8 with TRBJ2-3; the D gene is possibly TRBD1 (5 bases). The V gene's germline CDR1 is SGHVS and CDR2 FQNEAQ. V lost 2 bases and J lost 2, with 8 bases in between. This CDR3 is 14 amino acids long.

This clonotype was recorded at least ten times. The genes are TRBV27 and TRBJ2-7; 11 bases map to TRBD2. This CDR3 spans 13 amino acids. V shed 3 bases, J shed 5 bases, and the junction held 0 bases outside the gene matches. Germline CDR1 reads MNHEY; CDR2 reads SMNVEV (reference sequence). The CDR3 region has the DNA TGTGCCAGCAGTTTTAGCGGGGGGGACGAGCAGTACTTC. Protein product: CASSFSGGDEQYF.

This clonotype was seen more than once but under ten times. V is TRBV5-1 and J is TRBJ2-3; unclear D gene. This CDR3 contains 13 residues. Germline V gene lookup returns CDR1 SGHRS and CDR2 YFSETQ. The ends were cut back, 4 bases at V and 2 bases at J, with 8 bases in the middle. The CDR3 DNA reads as TGCGCCAGCAGCGAGGCGGCCACAGATACGCAGTATTTT. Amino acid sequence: CASSEAATDTQYF.

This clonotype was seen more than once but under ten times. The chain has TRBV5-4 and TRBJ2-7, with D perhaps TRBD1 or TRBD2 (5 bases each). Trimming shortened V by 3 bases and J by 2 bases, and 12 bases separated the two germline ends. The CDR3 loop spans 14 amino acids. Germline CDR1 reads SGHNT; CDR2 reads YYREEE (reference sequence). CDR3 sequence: CASSYWDGTYEQYF. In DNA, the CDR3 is TGTGCCAGCAGCTATTGGGACGGTACCTACGAGCAGTACTTC.